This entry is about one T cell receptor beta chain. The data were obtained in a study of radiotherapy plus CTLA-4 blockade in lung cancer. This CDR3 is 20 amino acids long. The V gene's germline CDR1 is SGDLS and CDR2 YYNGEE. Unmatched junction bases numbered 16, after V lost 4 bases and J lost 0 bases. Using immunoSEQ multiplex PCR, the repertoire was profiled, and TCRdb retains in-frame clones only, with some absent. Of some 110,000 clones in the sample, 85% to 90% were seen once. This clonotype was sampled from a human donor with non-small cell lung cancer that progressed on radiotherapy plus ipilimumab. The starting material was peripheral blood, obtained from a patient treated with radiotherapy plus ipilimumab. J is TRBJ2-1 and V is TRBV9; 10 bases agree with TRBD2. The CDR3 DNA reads TGTGCCAGCAGCCCCCCGTTGGAGCGGGAGGGCTCTAGCTCCTACAATGAGCAGTTCTTC. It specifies CASSPPLEREGSSSYNEQFF.